This TCR beta chain was sequenced for a study of cytomegalovirus exposure and HLA in healthy donors (dated by TCRdb to 2017 to 2019). Notes on the research overall: According to a later analysis, one platform produced both the 110 or so validation repertoires and the approximately 600 repertoires of the first cohort. The study aimed to test whether cataloging public T cell receptors could reveal signatures of past pathogen exposure. A separate validation cohort of 100 to 150 different subjects was used in addition to the roughly 720-subject first cohort. To predict cytomegalovirus infection status, the study combined high-throughput TCR immunosequencing, statistical association of individual TCRs with disease status, and machine learning. Overall study results and their limits: In vitro tests confirmed that three of the cytomegalovirus-associated TCR beta chains recognize cytomegalovirus antigens. The validation cohort had no HLA typing available for a later analysis, so co-occurrence within that cohort was assessed over all 120 or so repertoires. A total of 150 or so TCR beta chains were listed by the study as associated with cytomegalovirus. In a later analysis, TCRs clustered in the first cohort were found to also tend to co-occur in the roughly 120 validation repertoires, with approximately 95% of cluster scores above 0. Cytomegalovirus status was reported to be diagnosed by the classifier with high specificity and sensitivity in both the original and validation cohorts. Most TCR sequences were observed very rarely across donors, whereas some public TCRs were present in many individuals. The authors suggested that the approach could potentially be extended to other disease states and immunological phenotypes.

The donors belonged to the validation cohort of 120 subjects, which was separate from the roughly 700-subject first cohort. Taken from cysteine to phenylalanine, the CDR3 has 19 residues. Kept here is only the CDR3 DNA, which spans 57 bases and is read in frame from base 1. Between the V and J ends, shortened by 2 bases and 0 bases respectively, the junction contains 18 bases. The germline V gene yields SGHRS for CDR1 and YFSETQ for CDR2. Library generation was performed with the immunoSEQ multiplex PCR assay. Under the source paper's analysis protocol: To diagnose cytomegalovirus status from the catalog of TCR beta chain sequences, a statistical classification framework was built. The source is immuneACCESS, and TCRdb retained only in-frame sequences with V and J called. Part of the clones is not carried over; for the studies checked, unresolved V genes explain less than half of this, and the remainder is unexplained. V, J and clone size are those of that table, while D and trimming were read from the DNA. In this sample the table shows some 90,000 clones, 87% of which occur a single time. Of the sample, more than 3% falls within the top ten clones.

Comment on this clone: Its antigen is not yet known. The record has no base qualities; no much larger clone is one base away.

This sequence was found in a woman aged 25 to 39 in good health and CMV-seronegative. Sequenced sample: PBMCs. The chain was built from TRBV5-1 and TRBJ2-6; the D segment could be TRBD2, given 6 matching bases. The base sequence is TGCGCCAGCAGCTTCGAAGTGGCAGGGCGGGGCTCTGGGGCCAACGTCCTGACTTTC. It encodes CASSFEVAGRGSGANVLTF.